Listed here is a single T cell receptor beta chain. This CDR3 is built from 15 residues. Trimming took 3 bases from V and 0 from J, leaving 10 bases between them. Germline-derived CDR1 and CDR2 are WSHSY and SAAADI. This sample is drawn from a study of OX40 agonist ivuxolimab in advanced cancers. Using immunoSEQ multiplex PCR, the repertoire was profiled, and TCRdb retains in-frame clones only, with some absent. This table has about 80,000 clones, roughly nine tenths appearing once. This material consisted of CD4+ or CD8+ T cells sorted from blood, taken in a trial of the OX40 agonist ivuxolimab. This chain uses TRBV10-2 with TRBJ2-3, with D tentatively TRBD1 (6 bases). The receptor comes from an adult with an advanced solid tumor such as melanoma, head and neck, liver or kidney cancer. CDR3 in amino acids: CASSEGGISTDTQYF. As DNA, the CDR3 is TGCGCCAGCAGTGAAGGGGGTATTAGCACAGATACGCAGTATTTT.